This TCR beta chain was sequenced for a study of blood T cell repertoires in COVID-19. Whole-study context: T cells, B-cell-depleted T cells, or PBMCs provided the cDNA or gDNA that served as material.

Authors' methods: Reference gene primer amplification yielded estimated nucleated cell counts. TCRdb's table, derived via immunoSEQ multiplex PCR, lists solely in-frame clones and lacks some. V and J calls and clone size are as listed in that table; D and trimming were resolved from the DNA. The table includes about 80,000 clones, under 85% detected once. The trim removed 6 bases at V and 8 bases at J, leaving 1 base unmatched. The CDR3 runs 11 residues. Germline lookup yields CDR1 WNHNN and CDR2 SYGVQD (reference sequence). Source material: peripheral blood. The rearrangement joins TRBV10-1 to TRBJ1-2, with TRBD1 matching 9 bases. The receptor was derived from a human donor in a cohort sampled during active COVID-19. CDR3 DNA: TGCGCCAGCAGGACAGGGGGGGGCTACACCTTC. Encoded protein: CASRTGGGYTF.